These 32 T cell receptor beta chains came from one sample sequenced in a study of blood T cell repertoires in COVID-19. Repertoires were generated with immunoSEQ multiplex PCR, while TCRdb's copy carries only in-frame clones and drops some. The data contain 330,000 or so clones, over 80% of them singletons. The sample consisted of PBMCs or T cells enriched from blood (not recorded which). The receptors shown here come from a man younger than 40 who had recovered from COVID-19.

V usage is TRBV28 and J usage is TRBJ1-4; no firm D call. Germline loops: CDR1 MDHEN, CDR2 SYDVKM. This CDR3 has 11 residues. The germline V and J ends were trimmed by 3 bases and 10 bases, with 6 bases remaining between them. The CDR3 DNA reads TGTGCCAGCAGTTTCAACACAAAACTGTTTTTT. This encodes CASSFNTKLFF.

The chain has TRBV27 and TRBJ2-1; 8 nucleotides align to TRBD1. In germline, CDR1 is MNHEY, CDR2 SMNVEV (reference sequence). This CDR3 contains 12 residues. With V trimmed by 8 bases and J by 8 bases, 5 bases remained unmatched. CDR3 loop: CASSPGGHEQFF. DNA for the CDR3: TGTGCCAGCTCCCCAGGGGGCCATGAGCAGTTCTTC.

This clone was counted a single time. CDR3 coding DNA: TGTGCCAGTAGTATCGGGACAGGGGTGGCCAAAAACATTCAGTACTTC. Protein product: CASSIGTGVAKNIQYF. The chain joins TRBV19 to TRBJ2-4; 10 bases are shared with TRBD1. Germline CDR1 reads LNHDA; CDR2 reads SQIVND (reference sequence). The CDR3 contains 16 residues. With V trimmed by 3 bases and J by 1 base, 3 bases remained unmatched. The variable domain in full, completed from reference TRBV19 and TRBJ2-4, reads DGGITQSPKYLFRKEGQNVTLSCEQNLNHDAMYWYRQDPGQGLRLIYYSQIVNDFQKGDIAEGYSVSREKKESFPLTVTSAQKNPTAFYLCASSIGTGVAKNIQYFGAGTRLSVL.

This chain uses TRBV2 with TRBJ2-7, with D possibly matching TRBD2 (5 bases). The length of the CDR3 is 13 residues. Germline CDR1 SNHLY, CDR2 FYNNEI. V was shortened by 7 bases and J by 2 bases, with 12 bases between the two germline ends. CDR3 region: CASTPDGAYEQYF. CDR3 nucleotide sequence: TGTGCCAGCACTCCAGACGGGGCCTACGAGCAGTACTTC.

This clone has just a few counts. The rearrangement links TRBV7-9 to TRBJ1-1; TRBD1 aligns across 7 bases. Germline V CDR1 and CDR2: SEHNR, FQNEAQ (reference sequence). Trimming at V came to 4 bases and at J to 1 base, leaving 0 bases not matched to a gene. The CDR3 is 13 amino acids. The CDR3 DNA sequence: TGTGCCAGCAGCTGGGACAGGAACACTGAAGCTTTCTTT. Protein product: CASSWDRNTEAFF.

J is TRBJ1-4 and V is TRBV5-1, with D hard to call. This CDR3 has 15 residues. Trimming took off 8 bases at V and 1 base at J, with 15 bases between the two ends. Germline lookup yields CDR1 SGHRS and CDR2 YFSETQ. CDR3 sequence (DNA): TGCGCCAGTTCCCCATCAGGCGAAACTAATGAAAAACTGTTTTTT. As protein: CASSPSGETNEKLFF.

The chain joins TRBV7-9 to TRBJ1-1; 8 bases match TRBD1. Germline loops: CDR1 SEHNR, CDR2 FQNEAQ (reference sequence). The CDR3 runs 15 residues. After removal of 0 bases from V and 2 bases from J, the junction contained 2 bases not matched to a gene. This CDR3 is CASSLADRANTEAFF. CDR3 nucleotide sequence: TGTGCCAGCAGCTTAGCGGACAGGGCTAACACTGAAGCTTTCTTT.

The chain combines TRBV30 with TRBJ2-7; D possibly corresponds to TRBD2 (6 bases). The germline V gene encodes CDR1 GTSNPN and CDR2 SVGIG (reference sequence). This CDR3 is 13 amino acids long. The ends were cut back, 0 bases at V and 4 bases at J, with 10 bases in the middle. The CDR3 is CAWSVAGGYEQYF. In nucleotides, the CDR3 is TGTGCCTGGAGTGTGGCTGGGGGGTACGAGCAGTACTTC.

In its sample, this clone was seen once. V gene TRBV27 combines with J gene TRBJ2-2; D not resolved. Germline V gives CDR1 MNHEY, CDR2 SMNVEV (reference sequence). There are 12 residues in the CDR3. V was cut by 5 bases and J by 7 bases, with 8 bases left in between. DNA of the CDR3: TGTGCCAGCAGTCCTCACAACGGGGAGCTGTTTTTT. Translating it yields CASSPHNGELFF.

DNA for the CDR3: TGTGCCAGCAGCCCCCGGACTAGCGGTGCCACAGATACGCAGTATTTT. As protein: CASSPRTSGATDTQYF. The chain joins TRBV9 to TRBJ2-3, with 10 bases fitting TRBD2. The V and J ends lost 4 bases and 2 bases, in that order; junction bases with no gene match: 7. The germline V gene encodes CDR1 SGDLS and CDR2 YYNGEE. The CDR3 covers 16 residues.

V gene TRBV25-1 combines with J gene TRBJ1-1; unclear D gene. The germline CDR1 and CDR2 sequences are MGHDK and SYGVNS. CDR3 length: 13 amino acids. V lost 8 bases, J lost 6 bases, and 16 bases lay in between. The CDR3 coding sequence is TGTGCCAGCGCCCTGGACGGGAGGGCTGAAGCTTTCTTT. This sequence encodes CASALDGRAEAFF.

The DNA of the CDR3 is TGCGCCAGCAGCGATAGACCGGGACAGGGAATCTCCTATAATTCACCCCTCCACTTT. Protein sequence: CASSDRPGQGISYNSPLHF. This chain links TRBV5-1 with TRBJ1-6; TRBD1 aligns across 9 bases. There are 19 residues in the CDR3. Germline V CDR1 and CDR2: SGHRS, YFSETQ. Trimming at V came to 4 bases and at J to 0 bases, leaving 11 bases not matched to a gene.

The chain has TRBV19 and TRBJ2-5; 9 nucleotides match TRBD1. Germline CDR1 LNHDA, CDR2 SQIVND (reference sequence). With V trimmed by 5 bases and J by 6 bases, 10 bases remained unmatched. CDR3 length equals 15 residues. The CDR3 is CASSQGQGGEKTQYF. The CDR3 DNA follows: TGTGCCAGTAGTCAGGGACAGGGCGGAGAAAAGACCCAGTACTTC.

The chain has TRBV28 and TRBJ1-2, with 8 bases lining up with TRBD1. The CDR3 sequence is 14 residues long. The germline V gene has CDR1 MDHEN and CDR2 SYDVKM. The J segment lost 4 bases and the V segment lost 6 bases, leaving 7 bases of the junction unmatched. The CDR3 region is CASRPGQAVYGYTF. CDR3 sequence (DNA): TGTGCCAGCAGACCGGGACAGGCCGTCTATGGCTACACCTTC.

The rearrangement uses TRBV4-1 and TRBJ2-7, with D hard to call. Germline V gives CDR1 MGHRA, CDR2 YSYEKL. V was pared by 1 base and J by 6 bases, with 13 bases between. The CDR3 consists of 14 residues. CDR3: CASSQGRDRGEQYF. CDR3 nucleotide sequence: TGCGCCAGCAGCCAAGGTCGTGACCGAGGCGAGCAGTACTTC.

The chain links TRBV28 to TRBJ2-7, with TRBD2 matching over 12 bases. J gave up 6 bases and V 8 bases, and 14 bases lay outside the gene matches. The CDR3 covers 16 residues. CDR1 is MDHEN and CDR2 is SYDVKM in the germline V gene. DNA for the CDR3: TGTGCCAGCCGAAAGCGGCTAGCGGGGGGGTCCCTCGAGCAGTACTTC. Its translation: CASRKRLAGGSLEQYF.

In regard to this clone: Germline is not matched at one junction end, which may reflect a read error. J is TRBJ2-7 and V is TRBV14, with TRBD2 matching over 10 bases. From germline, CDR1 is SGHDN and CDR2 FVKESK. CDR3 length: 14 amino acids. This CDR3 reads CASSQDSASGGQHF. The CDR3 DNA is TGTGCCAGCAGCCAAGATTCGGCTAGCGGGGGCCAACACTTC.

CDR3 DNA: TGTGCCAGCAGTTCACCGATCGGGACTAGCGGGGGTGAGCAGTTCTTC. Its protein product is CASSSPIGTSGGEQFF. V usage is TRBV27 and J usage is TRBJ2-1, with 14 positions matching TRBD2. The germline gives CDR1 MNHEY, CDR2 SMNVEV (reference sequence). This CDR3 comprises 16 residues. The trim removed 4 bases at V and 9 bases at J, leaving 8 bases unmatched.

The V call is TRBV6-1, the J call TRBJ1-4; weak D call: TRBD1 (5 bases). CDR3 length: 16 amino acids. The ends were cut back, 1 base at V and 7 bases at J, with 16 bases in the middle. Per germline, CDR1 MNHNS and CDR2 SASEGT. The CDR3 sequence is CASSEVWNLGGEKLFF. The CDR3 coding sequence is TGTGCCAGCAGTGAAGTTTGGAATTTGGGGGGTGAAAAACTGTTTTTT.

J is TRBJ1-1 and V is TRBV7-7; 11 bases fit TRBD1. Trimming took 5 bases from V and 2 from J; bases not matched to a gene: 13. Per germline, CDR1 SSHAT and CDR2 FNYEAQ (reference sequence). CDR3 length: 18 residues. CDR3 sequence: CASSAIGQGANYNTEAFF. DNA of the CDR3: TGTGCCAGCAGCGCCATCGGACAGGGGGCTAACTATAACACTGAAGCTTTCTTT.

The J gene is TRBJ2-3, the V gene TRBV5-6; D is unclear. The CDR3 totals 14 residues. CDR1 is SGHDT, CDR2 YYEEEE, per germline. The V and J ends lost 4 bases and 0 bases respectively, with 9 bases between them. The CDR3 region has the DNA TGTGCCAGCAGCGCACAATCAAGCACAGATACGCAGTATTTT. This encodes CASSAQSSTDTQYF.

This rearrangement joins TRBV2 to TRBJ2-4; D may be TRBD2 (5 bases). This CDR3 contains 13 residues. V was trimmed by 10 bases and J by 9 bases, leaving 19 bases between them. Germline V gene data show CDR1 as SNHLY and CDR2 as FYNNEI. The DNA of the CDR3 is TGTGCCACCTCAACGGAGACCCGGGGCATTCAGTACTTC. Translation gives CATSTETRGIQYF.

The chain links TRBV3-1 (or the pseudogene TRBV3-2) to TRBJ1-3; D unclear. The V and J ends lost 4 bases and 0 bases respectively, with 7 bases between them. From germline, CDR1 is LGHDT and CDR2 YNNKEL (reference sequence). This CDR3 has 14 amino acids. The CDR3 DNA reads TGTGCCAGCAGCCGAAAGAGCTCTGGAAACACCATATATTTT. It is translated as CASSRKSSGNTIYF.

The chain employs TRBV9 and TRBJ2-7; 8 bases agree with TRBD1. V shed 0 bases and J 5 bases; nucleotides not matched to a gene: 4. The germline CDR1 and CDR2 sequences are SGDLS and YYNGEE. There are 14 residues in the CDR3. The CDR3 here is CASSVEGQEDEQYF. The CDR3 DNA reads as TGTGCCAGCAGCGTAGAGGGACAGGAGGACGAGCAGTACTTC.

The chain joins TRBV5-1 to TRBJ2-7; TRBD2 matches at 8 bases. The CDR3 runs to 16 residues. V was pared by 3 bases and J by 7 bases, with 15 bases of the junction left unmatched. The germline CDR1 and CDR2 sequences are SGHRS and YFSETQ. The CDR3 region has the DNA TGCGCCAGCAGCTCTGGCGGGGGGCCTCGCGTAGATGAGCAGTACTTC. This sequence encodes CASSSGGGPRVDEQYF.

The V and J genes are TRBV11-2 and TRBJ1-1, with D possibly TRBD1 on 5 matching bases. CDR1 and CDR2 from the germline V gene are SGHAT and FQNNGV. This CDR3 contains 15 residues. The V gene lost 5 bases and the J gene lost 0 bases, with 13 bases spanning the gap. This CDR3 reads CASSPGHPMNTEAFF. The CDR3 DNA is TGTGCCAGCAGCCCTGGACACCCCATGAACACTGAAGCTTTCTTT.

This clone was recorded only once. V and J are TRBV7-7 and TRBJ1-6, with 8 bases identical to TRBD1. CDR1 is SSHAT, CDR2 FNYEAQ, per germline (reference sequence). Unmatched junction bases numbered 9, after V lost 5 bases and J lost 6 bases. This CDR3 is built from 16 residues. The CDR3 bases are TGTGCCAGCAGCACCACCACGGACAGGGCTAATTCACCCCTCCACTTT. It specifies CASSTTTDRANSPLHF. The variable domain in full, completed from reference TRBV7-7 and TRBJ1-6, reads GAGVSQSPRYKVTKRGQDVTLRCDPISSHATLYWYQQALGQGPEFLTYFNYEAQPDKSGLPSDRFSAERPEGSISTLTIQRTEQRDSAMYRCASSTTTDRANSPLHFGNGTRLTVT.

This chain connects TRBV6-5 to TRBJ1-5, with D tentatively TRBD1 (5 bases). The CDR3 has 14 amino acids. CDR1 and CDR2 (germline): MNHEY, SVGAGI. V was cut by 6 bases and J by 9 bases, with 18 bases left in between. CDR3 bases: TGTGCCAGCAGGGGCCAAAGGGAGGGACGGCCCCAGCATTTT. This codes for CASRGQREGRPQHF.

The rearrangement links TRBV2 to TRBJ2-2; TRBD2 aligns across 8 bases. The V gene's germline CDR1 is SNHLY and CDR2 FYNNEI. Trimming cost V 7 bases and J 9 bases; bases outside gene matches: 10. This CDR3 region has 14 residues. The DNA for the CDR3 is TGTGCCAGCATATCCGGGACTAGTCCATGGGAGCTGTTTTTT. The encoded protein is CASISGTSPWELFF.

V gene TRBV9 combines with J gene TRBJ2-3; 7 bases align to TRBD2. There are 15 residues in the CDR3. Germline V CDR1 and CDR2: SGDLS, YYNGEE. V lost 1 base and J lost 2; bases outside the gene matches: 4. CDR3 protein: CASSVQAGDTDTQYF. The CDR3 DNA sequence: TGTGCCAGCAGCGTACAGGCGGGGGACACAGATACGCAGTATTTT. The complete variable domain, with remaining parts taken from reference TRBV9 and TRBJ2-3, reads DSGVTQTPKHLITATGQRVTLRCSPRSGDLSVYWYQQSLDQGLQFLIQYYNGEERAKGNILERFSAQQFPDLHSELNLSSLELGDSALYFCASSVQAGDTDTQYFGPGTRLTVL.

This clone was picked up a small number of times. This sequence joins TRBV20-1 and TRBJ1-1; D is undetermined. The CDR3 contains 11 residues. Germline V gene data show CDR1 as DFQATT and CDR2 as SNEGSKA (reference sequence). V lost 5 bases to trimming and J lost 0 bases, with 4 bases between them. CDR3 coding DNA: TGCAGTGCTCCCATGAACACTGAAGCTTTCTTT. It yields the protein CSAPMNTEAFF.

The rearrangement links TRBV5-1 to TRBJ2-7; the match to TRBD2 covers 7 bases. CDR1 SGHRS and CDR2 YFSETQ come from the germline V gene. The CDR3 runs to 17 residues. V lost 0 bases and J lost 0; bases outside the gene matches: 9. CDR3 sequence (DNA): TGCGCCAGCAGCTTGGCGCGTAGCGGGTTCAGCTCCTACGAGCAGTACTTC. This gives the protein CASSLARSGFSSYEQYF.